This T cell receptor (beta chain) was recovered during a study of blood T cells in healthy people across ages. J was trimmed by 7 bases and V by 2 bases; bases with no gene match: 10. The CDR3 covers 14 residues. Germline V CDR1 and CDR2: SQVTM, ANQGSEA. Remarks on this clonotype: This could be a read error, since a much larger clone is one nucleotide away.

Alongside a J-beta primer mix, a sample-barcoded 5' primer served in a second PCR lasting about 6 to 12 cycles. TCRdb reprocessed the 5' RACE reads with MiXCR, giving one entry per CDR3 protein. This sample yields 700,000 to 950,000 distinct CDR3 sequences, of which about 40% are seen a single time; around 20% belongs to the top ten. J is TRBJ2-7 and V is TRBV29-1; 8 bases are shared with TRBD1. Sequenced: blood. The sequence came from an older woman in good health. The CDR3 region is CSVENPLTGDEQYF. In DNA, the CDR3 is TGCAGCGTTGAAAATCCCCTGACAGGGGATGAGCAGTACTTC.